The 2 T cell receptor beta chains below all came from one sample that was sequenced in a study of response to subunit inactivated influenza vaccine. MiXCR was run by TCRdb on the RT-PCR reads, yielding one entry per CDR3 protein. The sample holds some 850,000 distinct CDR3 sequences; approximately 17% are singletons and the top ten take about a tenth. The sequencing used PBMCs from blood, collected more than 4 days after vaccination. These receptor sequences come from a man aged 45-65 years who received an inactivated influenza vaccine.

This sequence joins TRBV6-1 and TRBJ2-5, with D maybe TRBD2 (6 bases). This CDR3 has 14 residues. Germline V gene data show CDR1 as MNHNS and CDR2 as SASEGT. V was pared by 6 bases and J by 1 base, with 12 bases between. The CDR3 DNA follows: TGTGCCAGCAGCCGGGACTGGTTCCAAGAGACCCAGTACTTC. The encoded protein is CASSRDWFQETQYF.

The chain has TRBV6-1 and TRBJ2-2; the match to TRBD1 covers 11 bases. With 6 bases clipped from V and 7 bases from J, the junction kept 4 bases outside the gene matches. The CDR3 totals 14 residues. Germline V gene data show CDR1 as MNHNS and CDR2 as SASEGT. The CDR3 coding sequence is TGTGCCAGCAGGGACAGGGGGCATGGCGGGGAGCTGTTTTTT. Its protein is CASRDRGHGGELFF.